The entry that follows covers one T cell receptor beta chain sequence. Its antigen has not been determined. Base qualities are not provided; no much larger clone lies one nucleotide away. The library was obtained by the immunoSEQ multiplex PCR assay. A mixture of 60 forward primers for TCR Vbeta segments and 13 reverse primers for TCR Jbeta segments was used in the multiplex PCR. The CDR3 region of rearranged TCR beta genes was amplified from genomic DNA by a multiplex PCR assay. Amplified TCR beta libraries were sequenced as 87-base-pair reads on the Illumina HiSeq System. The original methods were these. Across the 666 repertoires, a later analysis counted 75 million to 90 million unique TCR beta chains, around 10 million of which were shared by at least two donors. Raw reads were error-corrected and collapsed into unique sequences with a nearest-neighbor algorithm that merged closely related sequences to remove PCR and sequencing errors. V, D and J gene segments were assigned by aligning CDR3 sequences to IMGT reference sequences. For a sequence to be retained, a match of at least six nucleotides was required to both a V gene segment and a J gene segment. A rearrangement was called productive if the CDR3 had no stop codons and remained in frame with V and J, and every other rearrangement was called non-productive. CDR3 was defined according to IMGT convention as the region running from the second conserved V-encoded cysteine to the conserved J-encoded phenylalanine. Sequences without an unambiguous match to a single V gene segment were excluded from the earlier analysis of about 600 of the donors. An earlier analysis of about 600 of the donors called V segments functional above 56.7% productive rearrangements and segregating when the between-donor standard deviation exceeded 5%. To diagnose cytomegalovirus status from the catalog of TCR beta chain sequences, a statistical classification framework was built. A later analysis assigned V and J genes by comparing TCR nucleotide sequences with IMGT/GENE-DB human TR gene sequences. The TCRdist pipeline was used in a later analysis to assign CDR3 sequences and most-parsimonious VDJ recombination scenarios. A later analysis defined each TCR beta chain by its CDR3 amino acid sequence plus V-gene family, and excluded reads lacking a unique V-gene family. To address suspected cross-contamination and a sequencing artifact, a later analysis removed approximately 590 highly shared, low-generation-probability nucleotide sequences. In a later analysis, a clonal expansion index for each public chain was calculated from normalized within-repertoire ranks of inferred template counts. Generation probabilities in a later analysis came from a VDJ recombination model fitted to out-of-frame rearrangements, and those results were checked against IGoR. A later analysis scored TCR-TCR, TCR-HLA and TCR-CMV co-occurrence with hypergeometric tests, applying a repertoire-size bias correction to TCR pairs. To estimate false discovery rates, a later analysis permuted the HLA or CMV assignments 20 times. In a later analysis, co-occurring TCRs were grouped with DBSCAN, and TCRdist sequence similarity was added when clustering was performed within HLA-allele-positive subsets. For co-occurrence clustering, repertoires with fewer than 30,000 or more than 120,000 public chains were excluded, along with four to six repertoires with anomalous nucleotide sharing. The immuneACCESS repertoire file appears here via TCRdb, limited to in-frame rearrangements. These files lack a portion of the clones; in checked studies, under half of the deficit traces to unresolved V genes, and the cause of the others is not known. V, J and clone size were drawn from that table, and D and trimming were deduced from the DNA. This sample comprises approximately 130,000 clones, 70% to 75% of them detected only once. The ten largest account for less than 4% of the sample.

The sample comes from a study of cytomegalovirus exposure and HLA in healthy donors (TCRdb year 2017). Notes on the research overall: An earlier analysis of some 600 of the donors reported around 280 Gb of sequence data and 117 million unique TCR beta sequences obtained from roughly 170 million T cells. In an earlier analysis of more than 550 of the donors, high-throughput TCR beta sequencing was used to judge whether each TCR beta V gene segment behaved as functional or pseudogenic. Typing coverage varied by locus: 629-630 donors for A, B, C, DRB1 and DQB1; 500 to 550 for DQA1; more than 600 for DPA1; 450 to 480 for DPB1. Across approximately 400 genotyped donors of the cohort, an average of approximately 200,000 unique TCR beta nucleotide sequences per donor were sequenced, and 15% to 20% of those sequences were non-productive. Among the roughly 430 genotyped donors, approximately 77% belonged to the genetic ancestry cluster associated with self-reported Caucasian donors. The study aimed to test whether signatures of past pathogen exposure could be identified by cataloging public T cell receptors. All discovery cohort repertoires had been generated using a single sequencing platform. The later analysis used no new phenotypic data to find candidate immune exposures, relying instead on TCR beta sequences and their occurrence across donors. Around 320 gigabases of sequencing data and around 87 million unique TCR sequences were included in an early release covering about 700 HLA-typed donors. HLA typing included class I and class II loci at four-digit resolution. A separate validation cohort of 100 to 150 different subjects was used in addition to the roughly 700-subject first cohort. Because of strong linkage in the cohort, roughly five DR-DQ haplotypes were treated as single units for association and clustering. To predict cytomegalovirus infection status, the study combined high-throughput TCR immunosequencing, statistical association of individual TCRs with disease status, and machine learning. Alongside the repertoire data, information on donor age, sex, ethnicity and CMV serostatus was compiled. Genome-wide SNP genotypes for about 60% of the 666 donors were used in a later genetic analysis, which treated that subset as a discovery cohort. To study patterns of TCR occurrence, a later analysis re-analyzed previously published TCR beta repertoires from hundreds of donors and added high-resolution HLA genotyping. Using immunosequencing, the study profiled T cell repertoires from 550 to 750 subjects and related those repertoires to cytomegalovirus serostatus.

Compared with germline, V lacks 5 bases and J lacks 4 bases; bases without a gene match: 12. Taken from the germline V gene, the CDR1 and CDR2 loops are SGHAT and FQNNGV. From the cysteine through the phenylalanine, the CDR3 covers 16 amino acids. Left in the record is the CDR3 DNA by itself, 48 bases read in frame from the first base. The cohort comprised 666 healthy bone marrow donors. At the time of sampling, every cohort member was nominally healthy, though immune exposures that went unrecorded were likely present. The donor was CMV seronegative and was included in the group of 352 seronegative cohort members. Each donor provided a peripheral blood sample, and peripheral blood mononuclear cells were used for TCR beta sequencing. Genomic DNA was extracted from the blood cell samples with the Qiagen DNeasy Blood Extraction Kit. Study-wide findings and limitations: A cluster of highly shared sequence variants was judged likely to be a technical artifact of the sequencing pipeline. In an earlier analysis of some 550 of the donors, most TCR beta V segments were observed in productive rearrangements about 90% or about 30% of the time, broadly matching IMGT annotations. Correlated functional status among segregating V segments might reflect linkage disequilibrium, but an unknown experimental factor could not be ruled out. Because counts were too low, seventeen rarely observed V segments, including chromosome 9 orphons, were excluded from the earlier analysis of 587 of the donors. In a later analysis, several top co-occurrence clusters were reported to appear linked to parvovirus B19, influenza, CMV and Epstein-Barr virus. According to the authors, the approach could potentially be generalized to other disease states and immunological phenotypes. This cohort had only TCR beta chains sequenced, and the lack of alpha or paired-chain data limited which features could be detected. A further reported finding was that TCR beta sequences accurately predicted the HLA-A and HLA-B alleles for most subjects in the first cohort. While some public TCRs were present in many individuals, most TCR sequences turned up only very rarely across donors. Some IMGT-functional V segments, including TRBV6-2 and TRBV6-3, could not be told apart with the 87-base-pair reads, so those segments were excluded. A few of the identified cytomegalovirus-associated TCR beta chains were confirmed in vitro to be specific for cytomegalovirus antigens. An association between a missense DCLRE1C variant and V-gene and J-gene trimming of TCR beta chains was found in a later genetic analysis and replicated in an independent cohort. The presence/absence analyses assumed that sequencing depth was roughly uniform across donors, and that assumption may not be true. The classifier was reported to diagnose cytomegalovirus status with high specificity and sensitivity in both the original and validation cohorts. According to a later analysis, TCR association rates differed among HLA loci, with DRB1 alleles showing the most associated TCRs and HLA-C alleles showing the fewest. A later genetic analysis reported fewer N-insertions in productive TCRs among donors in an Asian-associated ancestry cluster than the roughly 670-donor mean. CMV serostatus was the only immune exposure information available for the cohort. In a later analysis, most CMV-associated TCR beta chains were found to appear HLA-restricted, with HLA associations seemingly driven largely by CMV exposure. In a later analysis, 16,951 TCR beta sequences were associated with specific HLA alleles at a false discovery rate of 0.05. Because HLA typing was missing for some donors at each locus, association tests included only the typed subset. In a later analysis, HLA-associated TCR beta chains were found to be more clonally expanded and to have lower generation probabilities than equally common non-associated chains. The study gave a list of about 160 TCR beta chains associated with cytomegalovirus. When HLA alleles, especially DR and DQ, strongly co-occurred, attributing TCR associations to individual alleles was difficult.

The sequencing sample was made of PBMCs. The rearranged chain carries TRBV11-2 and TRBJ2-7, and 9 junctional nucleotides match TRBD1. The source is a man younger than 40 in good health and CMV-seronegative. The DNA sequence is TGTGCCAGCAGCCGAACCTCCGGGACAGGGTGGTACGAGCAGTACTTC. Translated, it reads CASSRTSGTGWYEQYF.